This T cell receptor beta chain was documented in a study of neurological immune-mediated disorders. This clonotype was seen many times. MiXCR was run by TCRdb on the 5' RACE reads, yielding one entry per CDR3 protein. Seen here are 77,000 or so distinct CDR3 sequences, around 9.9% observed once, and the top ten hold about 1.7%. V lost 5 bases to trimming and J lost 7 bases; unmatched junction nucleotides: 7. Germline loops: CDR1 SGHTA, CDR2 FQGNSA. The CDR3 loop spans 15 amino acids. Sequencing input: PBMCs. The chain employs TRBV7-2 and TRBJ2-7, with 14 bases matching TRBD2. The sequence came from a man between 45 and 60 years old in good health. CDR3 residues: CASSPRTSGRREQYF. The CDR3, as DNA: TGTGCCAGCAGCCCCAGGACTAGCGGGAGGAGGGAGCAGTACTTC.